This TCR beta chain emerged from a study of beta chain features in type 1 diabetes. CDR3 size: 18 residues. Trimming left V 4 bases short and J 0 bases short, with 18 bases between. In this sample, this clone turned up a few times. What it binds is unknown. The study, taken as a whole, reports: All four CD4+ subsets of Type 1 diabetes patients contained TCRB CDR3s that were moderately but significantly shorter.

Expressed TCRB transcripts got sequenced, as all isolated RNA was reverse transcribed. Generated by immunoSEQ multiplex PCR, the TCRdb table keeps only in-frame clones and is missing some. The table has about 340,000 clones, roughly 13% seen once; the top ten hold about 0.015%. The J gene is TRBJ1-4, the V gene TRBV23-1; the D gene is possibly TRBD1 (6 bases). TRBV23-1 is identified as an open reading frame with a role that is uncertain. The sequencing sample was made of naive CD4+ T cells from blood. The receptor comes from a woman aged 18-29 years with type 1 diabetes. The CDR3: CASSLPGEILATNEKLFF. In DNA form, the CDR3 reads TGCGCCAGCAGTCTCCCAGGGGAGATTTTGGCAACTAATGAAAAACTGTTTTTT.